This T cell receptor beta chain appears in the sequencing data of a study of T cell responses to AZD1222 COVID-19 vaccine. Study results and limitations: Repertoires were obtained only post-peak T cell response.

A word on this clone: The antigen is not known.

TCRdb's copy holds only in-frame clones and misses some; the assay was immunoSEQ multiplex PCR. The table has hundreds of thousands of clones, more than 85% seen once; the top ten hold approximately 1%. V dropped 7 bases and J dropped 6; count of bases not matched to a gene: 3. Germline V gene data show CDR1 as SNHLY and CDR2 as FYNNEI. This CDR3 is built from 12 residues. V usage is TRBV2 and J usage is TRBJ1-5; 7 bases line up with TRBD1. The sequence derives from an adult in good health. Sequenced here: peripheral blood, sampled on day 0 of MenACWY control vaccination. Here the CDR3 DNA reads TGTGCCAGCAACCGGGACAGTCAGCCCCAGCATTTT. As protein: CASNRDSQPQHF.